The entry below describes one T cell receptor beta chain. Original processing notes: Reference gene primers were amplified, and this amplification served to estimate nucleated cell counts. The assay was immunoSEQ multiplex PCR, and TCRdb's table has in-frame clones only and misses some. Clone size and the V and J calls come from that table; the DNA yielded D and trimming. Of about 180,000 clones listed, approximately 90% are singletons. These data belong to a study of blood T cell repertoires in COVID-19. On the study more broadly: Samples of COVID-19 (acute and convalescent) were obtained from the United States, Italy and Spain. PBMCs, B-cell-depleted T cells, or T cells provided the cDNA or gDNA that made up the material.

The CDR3 loop spans 14 amino acids. The germline gives CDR1 SGHAT, CDR2 FQNNGV. The V end was cut by 11 bases, the J end by 6 bases, with 19 bases between. This clonotype originated in a woman in her fifties or sixties with acute or convalescent COVID-19. Sequenced: peripheral blood. The chain is built from TRBV11-2 and TRBJ2-2; a possible D gene is TRBD2 (7 bases). The CDR3 loop reads CASPPQGRAGELFF. The CDR3 DNA reads as TGTGCCTCTCCACCGCAGGGGAGGGCCGGGGAGCTGTTTTTT.